This T cell receptor (beta chain) appears in the sequencing data of a study of T cell responses to AZD1222 COVID-19 vaccine. TCRdb keeps only in-frame clones here, not all; method: immunoSEQ multiplex PCR. The sample gives 150,000 or so clones, around 88% of which show up once; around 2% is in the top ten. Per the germline V gene, CDR1 is SGDLS and CDR2 is YYNGEE. The ends were cut back, 5 bases at V and 7 bases at J, with 12 bases in the middle. This CDR3 region has 13 residues. V gene TRBV9 combines with J gene TRBJ1-4; D gene ambiguous. This TCR was sampled from an adult in good health. The source material was peripheral blood, sampled on day 0 of AZD1222 vaccination. CDR3 DNA: TGTGCCAGCAGTGGACCTTGGGGTGAAAAACTGTTTTTT. Translating it yields CASSGPWGEKLFF.